Listed below are T cell receptor beta chains from one sample, sequenced in a study of cytomegalovirus exposure and HLA in healthy donors. Assay: immunoSEQ multiplex PCR; the TCRdb copy retains only in-frame clones and omits some. This repertoire shows about 120,000 clones, almost 85% found once; its top ten account for around 1.5%. Material for sequencing was PBMCs. These receptors all stem from a woman aged 18-29 years in good health and CMV-seronegative. Both conserved end residues are part of each CDR3. The D gene is left open where the match is weak. Expanded clones get a size class; other rows say once, few or many, or leave the size out.

V gene,clone size,D gene,J gene,CDR3 protein,CDR3 DNA
TRBV11-2,NA,NA,TRBJ2-1,CASSLSGFYNEQFF,TGTGCCAGCAGCTTAAGCGGGTTCTACAATGAGCAGTTCTTC
TRBV5-4,once,NA,TRBJ1-5,CASSLGGMGNQPQHF,TGTGCCAGCAGCTTGGGAGGGATGGGCAATCAGCCCCAGCATTTT
TRBV2,NA,TRBD2,TRBJ2-4,CASRRLAGSQYF,TGTGCCAGCAGGAGACTAGCGGGCAGTCAGTACTTC
TRBV6-1,NA,TRBD1,TRBJ1-1,CASMGTGVTEAFF,TGTGCCAGCATGGGGACAGGGGTTACTGAAGCTTTCTTT
TRBV27,NA,NA,TRBJ1-2,CASSPQTANYGYTF,TGTGCCAGCAGTCCTCAGACAGCTAACTATGGCTACACCTTC
TRBV20-1,NA,NA,TRBJ1-5,CSAGGVGGQHF,TGCAGTGCGGGGGGGGTGGGAGGCCAGCATTTT
TRBV30,NA,NA,TRBJ1-5,CAWSGGPLSNQPQHF,TGTGCCTGGAGCGGGGGGCCCTTGAGCAATCAGCCCCAGCATTTT
TRBV29-1,NA,NA,TRBJ2-1,CSVVGTAYNEQFF,TGCAGCGTTGTAGGAACAGCCTACAATGAGCAGTTCTTC
TRBV6-5,NA,NA,TRBJ2-5,CASSYGGGGGETQYF,TGTGCCAGCAGTTACGGAGGGGGCGGCGGAGAGACCCAGTACTTC
TRBV11-1,NA,NA,TRBJ2-1,CASSLVIAVSYNEQFF,TGTGCCAGCAGCTTAGTGATAGCGGTATCCTACAATGAGCAGTTCTTC
TRBV6-1,NA,NA,TRBJ2-3,CASMGGVSTDTQYF,TGTGCCAGCATGGGCGGGGTGAGCACAGATACGCAGTATTTT
TRBV5-1,NA,TRBD1,TRBJ2-5,CASRHPGTGGETQYF,TGCGCCAGCAGGCATCCCGGGACAGGGGGCGAGACCCAGTACTTC
TRBV5-1,NA,NA,TRBJ1-3,CASSLEGAPSGNTIYF,TGCGCCAGCAGCTTGGAGGGAGCACCCTCTGGAAACACCATATATTTT
TRBV6-5,NA,TRBD1,TRBJ2-7,CASSYSPTGQTYEQYF,TGTGCCAGCAGTTACAGCCCGACAGGGCAGACCTACGAGCAGTACTTC
TRBV5-1,once,NA,TRBJ2-3,CASSPRVGTDTQYF,TGCGCCAGCAGCCCGCGGGTCGGGACAGATACGCAGTATTTT
TRBV6-6,NA,TRBD2,TRBJ2-7,CASTLAGEAGEQYF,TGTGCCAGCACCTTAGCGGGAGAGGCGGGTGAGCAGTACTTC
TRBV27,few,TRBD1,TRBJ1-1,CASSLNGQVRNTEAFF,TGTGCCAGCAGTCTCAACGGACAGGTCAGGAACACTGAAGCTTTCTTT
TRBV7-6,NA,NA,TRBJ1-1,CASSLLSGVTFF,TGTGCCAGCAGCTTATTGAGCGGGGTAACTTTCTTT
TRBV7-9,few,TRBD1,TRBJ1-3,CASSPGQGAGWVYF,TGTGCCAGCTCGCCGGGACAGGGGGCGGGTTGGGTATATTTT
TRBV7-8,once,TRBD1,TRBJ1-2,CASSRQGSGYTF,TGTGCCAGCAGTAGACAGGGTAGTGGCTACACCTTC
TRBV6-1,NA,NA,TRBJ2-3,CASSEESGDTQYF,TGTGCCAGCAGTGAGGAGTCAGGGGATACGCAGTATTTT